This T cell receptor beta chain was profiled in a study of OX40 agonist ivuxolimab in advanced cancers. Study in general: Patients in the trial were receiving intravenous ivuxolimab every 2 weeks, at doses of 0.01 to 10 mg/kg. Dose-escalation patients had hepatocellular carcinoma, melanoma, renal cell or head and neck cancer. Overall study findings and caveats: The mean number of expanded clones was higher in CD8+ T cells than in CD4+. Patients with a partial response at 0.1-3.0 mg/kg had among the lowest clonal expansion.

Between the trimmed V and J ends, which lost 8 bases and 4 bases, there was a span of 6 bases. CDR1 SNHLY and CDR2 FYNNEI come from the germline V gene. This CDR3 spans 11 amino acids. Method: immunoSEQ multiplex PCR; TCRdb's copy keeps in-frame clones and lacks some. Of some 20,000 clones in the sample, over 80% were seen once. As concerns this clone: Its antigen is as yet unknown.

This specimen was CD4+ or CD8+ T cells sorted from blood, taken in a trial of the OX40 agonist ivuxolimab. This clonotype was sampled from an adult with an advanced solid tumor such as melanoma, head and neck, liver or kidney cancer. J is TRBJ1-3 and V is TRBV2, with unresolved D. This CDR3 is CASVGGNTIYF. CDR3 DNA sequence: TGTGCCAGCGTGGGGGGAAACACCATATATTTT. Full variable domain (outside the CDR3, taken from reference TRBV2 and TRBJ1-3): EPEVTQTPSHQVTQMGQEVILRCVPISNHLYFYWYRQILGQKVEFLVSFYNNEISEKSEIFDDQFSVERPDGSNFTLKIRSTKLEDSAMYFCASVGGNTIYFGEGSWLTVV.